This entry lists 23 T cell receptor beta chains sequenced from one sample in a study of T-cell reconstitution after alpha-beta-depleted transplantation in children. Unique molecular identifiers were incorporated during preparation of the TCRbeta library. A single record per CDR3 protein comes from TCRdb applying MiXCR to the PCR reads. The profile shows roughly 500,000 distinct CDR3 sequences, roughly an eighth of them singletons. Sequences were derived from PBMCs from the stem cell graft donor, sampled from the stem cell graft. Every receptor here comes from a human donor who donated a stem cell graft to a child with combined immunodeficiency.

This clonotype was seen at least ten times. This chain connects TRBV5-1 to TRBJ2-1, with D perhaps being TRBD1 or TRBD2 (5 bases each). Trimming took off 1 base at V and 4 bases at J, with 12 bases between the two ends. Germline V lookup: CDR1 SGHRS, CDR2 YFSETQ. The CDR3 is made up of 15 amino acids. For the CDR3, the DNA is TGCGCCAGCAGCTTGTTAGGGACGACTTACAATGAGCAGTTCTTC. This gives the protein CASSLLGTTYNEQFF.

This clonotype was picked up many times. The rearrangement uses TRBV28 and TRBJ1-6; TRBD1 might be the D (6 bases). The CDR3 spans 14 residues. Germline loops: CDR1 MDHEN, CDR2 SYDVKM. V lost 7 bases and J 10 bases, leaving 17 bases between the germline ends. CDR3 nucleotides: TGTGCCAGCAACAGGAACAGGGCGGGATCACCCCTCCACTTT. Its translation: CASNRNRAGSPLHF.

The chain is built from TRBV6-4 and TRBJ2-1, with 10 nucleotides matching TRBD2. V was pared by 3 bases and J by 9 bases, with 5 bases of the junction left unmatched. From germline, CDR1 is MRHNA and CDR2 SNTAGT. This CDR3 is 14 amino acids long. CDR3 DNA sequence: TGTGCCAGCAGTGAACTAGCGGGAATGTTTGAGCAGTTCTTC. It encodes CASSELAGMFEQFF.

This clonotype was seen more than once but under ten times. The chain's CDR3 is CSARAPGRGANTEAFF. The CDR3 coding sequence is TGCAGTGCTAGAGCGCCTGGCCGCGGGGCGAACACTGAAGCTTTCTTT. The chain recombines TRBV20-1 with TRBJ1-1; a possible D gene is TRBD1 (5 bases). CDR3 size: 16 residues. Trimming cost V 1 base and J 1 base, with 16 bases left between them. Germline CDR1 and CDR2: DFQATT and SNEGSKA (reference sequence).

This clonotype was seen a few times. The chain combines TRBV12-3 or TRBV12-4 with TRBJ1-1; D possibly corresponds to TRBD1 (5 bases). The CDR3 has 12 amino acids. The V end lost 10 bases, the J end lost 9 bases, and 18 bases lay between the germline ends. The CDR3 nucleotides read TGTGCCACCCAGCGGGACTCCCAACAAGCTTTCTTT. Protein sequence: CATQRDSQQAFF.

This clonotype was seen many times. The chain couples TRBV9 to TRBJ2-7, with 7 bases lining up with TRBD1. The CDR3 length is 15 residues. Unmatched junction bases numbered 6, after V lost 0 bases and J lost 3 bases. Germline V gene sequence: CDR1 SGDLS, CDR2 YYNGEE. CDR3 sequence: CASSVGDSTGYEQYF. CDR3 in DNA: TGTGCCAGCAGCGTAGGGGACAGTACGGGCTACGAGCAGTACTTC.

This chain joins TRBV24-1 and TRBJ2-2; a weak D match, TRBD2 (6 bases). This CDR3 is 17 amino acids long. Germline V lookup: CDR1 KGHDR, CDR2 SFDVKD. V gave up 4 bases and J gave up 5 bases, with 19 bases separating them. CDR3 protein: CATSDPGGIGGTGELFF. The CDR3 DNA is TGTGCCACCAGTGACCCTGGGGGGATCGGTGGGACCGGGGAGCTGTTTTTT.

This clonotype showed up just a few times. The J gene is TRBJ2-5, the V gene TRBV7-9; D is uncertain. The germline V gene has CDR1 SEHNR and CDR2 FQNEAQ (reference sequence). Between the trimmed V and J ends, which lost 2 bases and 0 bases, there was a span of 7 bases. CDR3 size: 14 residues. CDR3 loop: CASSLFTNQETQYF. The CDR3 region has the DNA TGTGCCAGCAGCTTATTCACTAACCAAGAGACCCAGTACTTC.

This clonotype was counted ten times or more. The CDR3 loop reads CASTTPGKLVNNEQFF. CDR3 DNA sequence: TGTGCCAGCACCACCCCCGGGAAACTTGTAAACAATGAGCAGTTCTTC. The chain carries TRBV12-3 or TRBV12-4 and TRBJ2-1; a possible D gene is TRBD2 (5 bases). The CDR3 runs 16 residues. The V end lost 7 bases, the J end lost 5 bases, and 21 bases lay between the germline ends.

The rearrangement joins TRBV11-1 to TRBJ2-5; tentatively, D is TRBD1 (6 bases). The germline V gene has CDR1 SGHAT and CDR2 FQDESV (reference sequence). Trimming shortened V by 0 bases and J by 1 base, and 12 bases separated the two germline ends. The CDR3 extends over 16 amino acids. CDR3 amino acids: CASSLAADSPQETQYF. CDR3 nucleotides: TGTGCCAGCAGCTTAGCGGCGGACAGTCCCCAAGAGACCCAGTACTTC.

This clonotype has only a few counts. J is TRBJ2-2 and V is TRBV10-3; D is perhaps TRBD1 (5 bases). V lost 8 bases and J 0 bases, leaving 13 bases between the germline ends. The CDR3 sequence is 15 residues long. The V gene's germline CDR1 is ENHRY and CDR2 SYGVKD. The CDR3 sequence: CAISTRESNTGELFF. The CDR3 DNA reads TGTGCCATCTCTACCAGGGAATCGAACACCGGGGAGCTGTTTTTT.

The CDR3 nucleotides read TGCGCCAGCAGCCAAGATAGCAGCTCTGGAAACACCATATATTTT. Amino acids: CASSQDSSSGNTIYF. The chain links TRBV4-3 to TRBJ1-3; unclear D gene. This CDR3 is 15 amino acids long. V shed 0 bases and J shed 0 bases, with 6 bases lying between them. Germline V CDR1 and CDR2: LGHNA, YSLEER.

This clonotype came up many times. The chain uses TRBV5-1 and TRBJ1-2, with D perhaps matching TRBD1 (6 bases). Germline loops: CDR1 SGHRS, CDR2 YFSETQ. The CDR3 runs 15 residues. V was clipped by 0 bases and J by 4 bases, with 13 bases between them. As DNA, the CDR3 is TGCGCCAGCAGCTTGGACTACAGGGACGCCTATGGCTACACCTTC. Translating it yields CASSLDYRDAYGYTF.

This clonotype was detected a few times. V and J are TRBV29-1 and TRBJ2-3; 12 bases match TRBD2. With 4 bases clipped from V and 1 base from J, the junction kept 9 bases outside the gene matches. The CDR3 covers 17 residues. Germline lookup yields CDR1 SQVTM and CDR2 ANQGSEA. CDR3 sequence: CSVAGGWTSGGTDTQYF. The CDR3, as DNA: TGCAGCGTTGCCGGGGGTTGGACTAGCGGGGGCACAGATACGCAGTATTTT.

This chain links TRBV20-1 with TRBJ2-7, with D maybe TRBD1 (6 bases). Trimming took off 3 bases at V and 2 bases at J, with 11 bases between the two ends. This CDR3 has 13 amino acids. CDR1 and CDR2 (germline): DFQATT, SNEGSKA (reference sequence). The CDR3 protein is CSASWDTTYEQYF. In nucleotides, the CDR3 is TGCAGTGCTAGTTGGGACACTACCTACGAGCAGTACTTC.

This clonotype was counted only a few times. This chain uses TRBV12-3 or TRBV12-4 with TRBJ2-3, with D hard to call. Trimming left V 6 bases short and J 8 bases short, with 9 bases between. The CDR3 sequence is 11 residues long. In DNA form, the CDR3 reads TGTGCCAGCAGCCCGAAGGGTACGCAGTATTTT. Translating gives CASSPKGTQYF.

Ten or more counts support this clonotype. The chain combines TRBV5-6 with TRBJ2-1; D gene uncertain. The germline gives CDR1 SGHDT, CDR2 YYEEEE. The germline V and J ends were trimmed by 4 bases and 3 bases, with 5 bases remaining between them. The CDR3 consists of 12 residues. CDR3 sequence (DNA): TGTGCCAGCAGCGTCAGCTACAATGAGCAGTTCTTC. Translated: CASSVSYNEQFF.

This clonotype has at least ten counts. The chain has TRBV3-1 and TRBJ2-5; D tentatively reads TRBD1 or TRBD2 (5 bases each). Germline CDR1 and CDR2: LGHDT and YNNKEL (reference sequence). The CDR3 has 16 residues. V lost 1 base to trimming and J lost 4 bases, with 16 bases between them. CDR3 protein: CASSQGGPGTVETQYF. The CDR3 DNA follows: TGTGCCAGCAGCCAAGGGGGTCCAGGGACCGTAGAGACCCAGTACTTC.

CDR3 in amino acids: CSARQGYQPQHF. CDR3 DNA sequence: TGCAGTGCCAGACAAGGATATCAGCCCCAGCATTTT. The gene calls are TRBV20-1 and TRBJ1-5, with D hard to call. Trimming removed 6 bases from V and 5 bases from J, with 11 bases in between. Per germline, CDR1 DFQATT and CDR2 SNEGSKA (reference sequence). The length of the CDR3 is 12 residues.

The sample holds many counts of this clonotype. V gene TRBV12-3 or TRBV12-4 combines with J gene TRBJ1-1, with D possibly being TRBD1 (5 bases). The V gene lost 3 bases and the J gene lost 4 bases, with 12 bases spanning the gap. The CDR3 covers 14 residues. In DNA, the CDR3 is TGTGCCAGCAGTTTGACTTGGGGGTTCACTGAAGCTTTCTTT. Translated, it gives CASSLTWGFTEAFF.

The chain joins TRBV20-1 to TRBJ1-2; D is unresolved. CDR3 length: 13 amino acids. CDR1 is DFQATT, CDR2 SNEGSKA, per germline (reference sequence). Trimming stripped 1 base from V and 8 bases from J, with 14 bases between. CDR3 sequence reads: CSARVPGSGGYTF. The CDR3 DNA is TGCAGTGCTAGAGTCCCAGGCAGCGGAGGCTACACCTTC.

This clonotype was counted only a few times. The rearrangement joins TRBV13 to TRBJ2-2; D possibly corresponds to TRBD2 (7 bases). The germline V and J ends were trimmed by 5 bases and 4 bases, with 23 bases remaining between them. Per the germline V gene, CDR1 is PRHDT and CDR2 is FYEKMQ (reference sequence). The CDR3 totals 18 residues. CDR3 protein: CASSPEGTGGAGTGELFF. CDR3 bases: TGTGCCAGCAGCCCAGAAGGTACGGGGGGCGCGGGCACCGGGGAGCTGTTTTTT.

Only a few counts were recorded for this clonotype. This chain uses TRBV3-1 with TRBJ1-3; D not certain. The ends were cut back, 1 base at V and 2 bases at J, with 6 bases in the middle. Germline lookup yields CDR1 LGHDT and CDR2 YNNKEL (reference sequence). This CDR3 is 14 amino acids long. The CDR3, as DNA: TGTGCCAGCAGCCAAGGGCACACTGGAAACACCATATATTTT. This translates into CASSQGHTGNTIYF.